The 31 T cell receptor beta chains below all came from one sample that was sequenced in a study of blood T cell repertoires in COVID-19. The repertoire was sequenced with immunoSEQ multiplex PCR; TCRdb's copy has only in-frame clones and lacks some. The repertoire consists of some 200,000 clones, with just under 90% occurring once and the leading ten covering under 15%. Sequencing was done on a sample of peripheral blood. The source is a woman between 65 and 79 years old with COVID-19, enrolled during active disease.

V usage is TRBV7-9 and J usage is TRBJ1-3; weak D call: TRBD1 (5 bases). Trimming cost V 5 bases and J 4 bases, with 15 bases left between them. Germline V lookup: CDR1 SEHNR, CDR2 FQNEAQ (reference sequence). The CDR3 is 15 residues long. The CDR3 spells CASSPHGGDGNTIYF. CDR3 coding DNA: TGTGCCAGCAGCCCCCATGGAGGGGACGGAAACACCATATATTTT.

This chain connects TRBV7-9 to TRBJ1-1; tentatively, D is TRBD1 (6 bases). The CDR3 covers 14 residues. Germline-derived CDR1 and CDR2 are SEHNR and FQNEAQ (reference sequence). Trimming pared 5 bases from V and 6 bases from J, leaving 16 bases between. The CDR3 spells CASSRLQGIAEAFF. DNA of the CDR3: TGTGCCAGCAGCCGTTTGCAGGGGATCGCTGAAGCTTTCTTT. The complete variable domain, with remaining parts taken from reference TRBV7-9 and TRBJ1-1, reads DTGVSQNPRHKITKRGQNVTFRCDPISEHNRLYWYRQTLGQGPEFLTYFQNEAQLEKSRLLSDRFSAERPKGSFSTLEIQRTEQGDSAMYLCASSRLQGIAEAFFGQGTRLTVV.

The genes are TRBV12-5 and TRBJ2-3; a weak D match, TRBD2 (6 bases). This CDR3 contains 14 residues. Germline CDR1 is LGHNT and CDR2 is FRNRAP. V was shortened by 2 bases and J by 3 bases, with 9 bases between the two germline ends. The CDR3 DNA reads TGTGCTAGTGGTTTGCCGGGAGTAACAGATACGCAGTATTTT. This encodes CASGLPGVTDTQYF.

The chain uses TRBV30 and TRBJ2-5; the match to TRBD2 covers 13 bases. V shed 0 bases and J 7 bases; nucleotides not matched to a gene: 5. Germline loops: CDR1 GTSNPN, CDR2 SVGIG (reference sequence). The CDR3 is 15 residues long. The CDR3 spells CAWSVLAGGHGTQYF. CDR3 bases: TGTGCCTGGAGTGTACTAGCGGGAGGGCACGGGACCCAGTACTTC.

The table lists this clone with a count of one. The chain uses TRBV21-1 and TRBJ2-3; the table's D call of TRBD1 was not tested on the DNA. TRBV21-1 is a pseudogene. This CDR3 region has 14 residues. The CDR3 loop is CASLRVGCTDTQYF. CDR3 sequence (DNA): TGTGCCAGCCTCAGGGTGGGATGCACAGATACGCAGTATTTT.

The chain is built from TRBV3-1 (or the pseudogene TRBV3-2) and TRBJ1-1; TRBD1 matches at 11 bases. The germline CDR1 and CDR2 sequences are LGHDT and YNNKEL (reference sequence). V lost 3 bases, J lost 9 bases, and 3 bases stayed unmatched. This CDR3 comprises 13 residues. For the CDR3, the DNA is TGTGCCAGCAGCCAGGGACAGGGGGTTAAAGCTTTCTTT. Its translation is CASSQGQGVKAFF.

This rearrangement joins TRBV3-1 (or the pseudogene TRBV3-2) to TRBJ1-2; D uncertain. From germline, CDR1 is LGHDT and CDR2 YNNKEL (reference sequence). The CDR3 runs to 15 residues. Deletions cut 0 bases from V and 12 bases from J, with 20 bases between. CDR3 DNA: TGTGCCAGCAGCCAAGAGGGCCTGAGGGAGCAAAAGAACACCTTC. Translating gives CASSQEGLREQKNTF.

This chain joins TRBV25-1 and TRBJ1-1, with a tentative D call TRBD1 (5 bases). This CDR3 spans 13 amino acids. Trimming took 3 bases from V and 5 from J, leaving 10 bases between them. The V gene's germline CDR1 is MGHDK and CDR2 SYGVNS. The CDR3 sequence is CASSELGGTEAFF. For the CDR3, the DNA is TGTGCCAGCAGTGAGTTGGGGGGGACTGAAGCTTTCTTT.

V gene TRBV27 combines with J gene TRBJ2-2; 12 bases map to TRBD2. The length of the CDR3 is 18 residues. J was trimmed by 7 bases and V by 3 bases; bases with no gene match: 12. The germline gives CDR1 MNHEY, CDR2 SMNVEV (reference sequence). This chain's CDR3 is CASSFRLAGAQGSGELFF. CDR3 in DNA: TGTGCCAGCAGTTTTAGACTAGCGGGAGCCCAAGGGAGCGGGGAGCTGTTTTTT.

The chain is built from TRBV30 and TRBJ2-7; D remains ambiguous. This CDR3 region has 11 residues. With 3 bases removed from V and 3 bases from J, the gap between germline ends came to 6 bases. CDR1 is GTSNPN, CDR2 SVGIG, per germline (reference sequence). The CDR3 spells CAWSPSYEQYF. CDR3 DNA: TGTGCCTGGAGCCCGAGCTACGAGCAGTACTTC.

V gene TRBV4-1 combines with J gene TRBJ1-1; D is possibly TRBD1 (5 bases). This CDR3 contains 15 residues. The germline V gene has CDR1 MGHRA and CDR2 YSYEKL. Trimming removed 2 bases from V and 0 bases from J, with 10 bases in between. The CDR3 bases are TGCGCCAGCAGCCAACTTGACAGTATGAACACTGAAGCTTTCTTT. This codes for CASSQLDSMNTEAFF.

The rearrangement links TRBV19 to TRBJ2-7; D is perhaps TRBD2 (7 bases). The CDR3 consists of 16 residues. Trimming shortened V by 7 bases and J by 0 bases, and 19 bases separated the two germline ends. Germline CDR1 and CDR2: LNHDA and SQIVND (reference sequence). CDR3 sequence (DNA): TGTGCCAGTACCAAGTCGGGGGGCCCGGTCTCCTACGAGCAGTACTTC. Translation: CASTKSGGPVSYEQYF.

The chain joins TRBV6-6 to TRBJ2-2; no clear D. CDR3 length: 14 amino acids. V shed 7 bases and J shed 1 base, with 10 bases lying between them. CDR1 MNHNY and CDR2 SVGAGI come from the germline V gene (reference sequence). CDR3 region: CASKESLNTGELFF. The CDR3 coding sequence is TGTGCCAGCAAGGAGTCCCTGAACACCGGGGAGCTGTTTTTT.

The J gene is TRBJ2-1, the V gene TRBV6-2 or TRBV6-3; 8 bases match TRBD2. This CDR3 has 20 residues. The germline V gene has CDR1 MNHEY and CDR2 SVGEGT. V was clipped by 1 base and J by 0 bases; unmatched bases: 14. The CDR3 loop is CASSYYSPGGPQGSYNEQFF. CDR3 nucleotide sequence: TGTGCCAGCAGTTACTATTCGCCGGGAGGGCCCCAGGGCTCCTACAATGAGCAGTTCTTC.

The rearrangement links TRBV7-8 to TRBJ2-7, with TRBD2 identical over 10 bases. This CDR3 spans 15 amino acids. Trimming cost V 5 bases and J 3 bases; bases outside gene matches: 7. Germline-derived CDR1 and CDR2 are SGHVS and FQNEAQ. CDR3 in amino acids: CASSRLAGTGYEQYF. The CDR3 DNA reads TGTGCCAGCAGCCGACTAGCGGGTACGGGCTACGAGCAGTACTTC.

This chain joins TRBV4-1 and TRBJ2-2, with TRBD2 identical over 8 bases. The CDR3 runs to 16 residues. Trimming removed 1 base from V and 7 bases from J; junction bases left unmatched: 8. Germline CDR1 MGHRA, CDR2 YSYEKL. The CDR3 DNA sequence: TGCGCCAGCAGCCAAGGCCTAGCGGGCATTCTCGGGGAGCTGTTTTTT. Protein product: CASSQGLAGILGELFF.

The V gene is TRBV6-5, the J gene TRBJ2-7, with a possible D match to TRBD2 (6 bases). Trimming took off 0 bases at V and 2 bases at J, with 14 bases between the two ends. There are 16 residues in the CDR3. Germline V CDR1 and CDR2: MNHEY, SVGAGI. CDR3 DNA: TGTGCCAGCAGTTACTCGAGTTGGGAGGCCCCCTACGAGCAGTACTTC. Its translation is CASSYSSWEAPYEQYF.

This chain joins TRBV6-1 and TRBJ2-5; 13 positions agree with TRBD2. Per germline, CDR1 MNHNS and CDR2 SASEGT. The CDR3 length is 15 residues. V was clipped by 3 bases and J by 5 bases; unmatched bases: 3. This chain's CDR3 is CASSETSGRLETQYF. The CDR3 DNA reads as TGTGCCAGCAGTGAGACTAGCGGGAGGCTTGAGACCCAGTACTTC.

In DNA form, the CDR3 reads TGTGCCAGCAGTTTGACAGACTTTGTTGACACTGAAGCTTTCTTT. Translation gives CASSLTDFVDTEAFF. The rearrangement uses TRBV27 and TRBJ1-1, with a possible D match to TRBD1 (5 bases). Trimming cost V 3 bases and J 3 bases, with 14 bases left between them. Germline V lookup: CDR1 MNHEY, CDR2 SMNVEV (reference sequence). The length of the CDR3 is 15 residues.

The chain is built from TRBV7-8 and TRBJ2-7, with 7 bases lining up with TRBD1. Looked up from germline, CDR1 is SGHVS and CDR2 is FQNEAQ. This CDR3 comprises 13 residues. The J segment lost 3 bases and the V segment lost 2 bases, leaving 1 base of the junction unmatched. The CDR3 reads CASSLNRGYEQYF. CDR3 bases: TGTGCCAGCAGCTTAAACAGGGGCTACGAGCAGTACTTC.

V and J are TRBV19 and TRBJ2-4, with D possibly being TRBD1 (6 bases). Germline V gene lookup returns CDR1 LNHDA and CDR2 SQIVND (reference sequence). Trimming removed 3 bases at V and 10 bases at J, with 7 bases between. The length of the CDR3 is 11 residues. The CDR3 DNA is TGTGCCAGTAGTATGGGACAAATTCAGTACTTC. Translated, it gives CASSMGQIQYF.

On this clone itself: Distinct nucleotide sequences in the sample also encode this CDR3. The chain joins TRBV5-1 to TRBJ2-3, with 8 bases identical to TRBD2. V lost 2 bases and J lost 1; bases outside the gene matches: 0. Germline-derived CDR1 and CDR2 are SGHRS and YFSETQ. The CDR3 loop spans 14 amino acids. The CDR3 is CASSLAGGTDTQYF. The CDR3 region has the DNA TGCGCCAGCAGCTTAGCGGGGGGCACAGATACGCAGTATTTT. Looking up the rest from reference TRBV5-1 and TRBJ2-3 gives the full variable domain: KAGVTQTPRYLIKTRGQQVTLSCSPISGHRSVSWYQQTPGQGLQFLFEYFSETQRNKGNFPGRFSGRQFSNSRSEMNVSTLELGDSALYLCASSLAGGTDTQYFGPGTRLTVL.

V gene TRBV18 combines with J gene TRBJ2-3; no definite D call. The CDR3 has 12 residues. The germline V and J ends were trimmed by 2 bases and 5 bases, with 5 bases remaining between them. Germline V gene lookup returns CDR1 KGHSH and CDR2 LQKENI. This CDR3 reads CASSPEKDTQYF. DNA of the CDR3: TGTGCCAGCTCACCAGAGAAAGATACGCAGTATTTT.

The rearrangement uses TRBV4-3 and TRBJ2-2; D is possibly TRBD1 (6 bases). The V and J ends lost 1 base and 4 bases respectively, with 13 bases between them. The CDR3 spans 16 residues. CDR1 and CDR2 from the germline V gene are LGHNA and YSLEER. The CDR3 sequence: CASSQGDQGPTGELFF. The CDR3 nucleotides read TGCGCCAGCAGCCAAGGGGATCAGGGGCCCACCGGGGAGCTGTTTTTT.

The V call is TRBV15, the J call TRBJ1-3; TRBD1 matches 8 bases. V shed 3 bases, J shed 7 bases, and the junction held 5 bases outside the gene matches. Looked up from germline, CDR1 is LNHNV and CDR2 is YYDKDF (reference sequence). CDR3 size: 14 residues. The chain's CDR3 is CATSSGQGGNTIYF. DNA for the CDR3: TGTGCCACCAGCAGCGGACAGGGAGGGAACACCATATATTTT.

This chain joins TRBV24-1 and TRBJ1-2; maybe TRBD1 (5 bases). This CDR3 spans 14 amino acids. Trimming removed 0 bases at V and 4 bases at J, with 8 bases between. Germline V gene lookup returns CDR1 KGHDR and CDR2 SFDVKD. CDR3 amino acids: CATSDLGQGYGYTF. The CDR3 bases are TGTGCCACCAGTGATTTGGGGCAGGGCTATGGCTACACCTTC.

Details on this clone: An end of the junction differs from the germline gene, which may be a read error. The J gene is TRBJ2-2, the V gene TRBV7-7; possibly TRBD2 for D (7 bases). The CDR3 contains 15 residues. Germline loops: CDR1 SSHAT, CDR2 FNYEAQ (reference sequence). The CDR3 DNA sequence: TGTGCTAGCAGCTTCTTGGGAGGGGGGACCGGGGAGCTGTTTTTT. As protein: CASSFLGGGTGELFF. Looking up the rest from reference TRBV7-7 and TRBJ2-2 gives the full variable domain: GAGVSQSPRYKVTKRGQDVTLRCDPISSHATLYWYQQALGQGPEFLTYFNYEAQPDKSGLPSDRFSAERPEGSISTLTIQRTEQRDSAMYRCASSFLGGGTGELFFGEGSRLTVL.

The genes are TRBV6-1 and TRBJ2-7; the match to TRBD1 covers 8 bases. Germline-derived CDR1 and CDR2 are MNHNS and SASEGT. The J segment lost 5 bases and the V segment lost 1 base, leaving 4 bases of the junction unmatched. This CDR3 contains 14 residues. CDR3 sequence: CASSEVGQGHEQYF. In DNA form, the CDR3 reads TGTGCCAGCAGTGAAGTCGGACAGGGCCACGAGCAGTACTTC.

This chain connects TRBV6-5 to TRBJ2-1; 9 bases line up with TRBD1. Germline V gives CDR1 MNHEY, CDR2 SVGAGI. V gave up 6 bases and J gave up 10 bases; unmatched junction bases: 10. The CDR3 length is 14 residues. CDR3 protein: CASRPGQGSKEQFF. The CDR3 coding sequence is TGTGCCAGCAGACCAGGACAGGGGAGCAAGGAGCAGTTCTTC.

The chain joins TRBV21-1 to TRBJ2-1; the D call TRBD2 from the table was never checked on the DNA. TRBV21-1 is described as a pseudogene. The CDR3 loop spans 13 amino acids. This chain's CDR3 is CARTSGIYNEQFF. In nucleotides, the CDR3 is TGTGCCAGGACTAGCGGGATCTACAATGAGCAGTTCTTC.

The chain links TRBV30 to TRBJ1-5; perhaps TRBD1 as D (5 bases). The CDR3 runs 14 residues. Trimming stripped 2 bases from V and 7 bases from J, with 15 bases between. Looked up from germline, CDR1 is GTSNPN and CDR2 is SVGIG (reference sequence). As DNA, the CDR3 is TGTGCCTGGAGTAGGGGCAGGGCCCGGCAGCCCCAGCATTTT. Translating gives CAWSRGRARQPQHF.